What follows is one T cell receptor beta chain and its context. The antigen it binds to is not known. No quality values exist for individual bases; no much larger clone is one base distant. The cohort comprised under 700 healthy bone marrow donors. At the time of sampling, all cohort members were nominally healthy, though unrecorded immune exposures were likely present. The donor tested CMV seronegative, placing the donor among the roughly 400 seronegative members of the cohort. A peripheral blood sample was provided by each donor, and peripheral blood mononuclear cells were used for TCR beta sequencing. Genomic DNA extraction from the blood cell samples was performed with the Qiagen DNeasy Blood Extraction Kit. Library preparation was by the immunoSEQ multiplex PCR assay. The multiplex PCR relied on a mix of 60 forward primers for TCR Vbeta segments and 13 reverse primers for TCR Jbeta segments. Amplification of the CDR3 region of rearranged TCR beta genes was performed with a multiplex PCR assay on genomic DNA. The amplified TCR beta libraries were sequenced on the Illumina HiSeq System as 87-base-pair reads. Regarding the original processing steps: Across the 600 to 700 repertoires, a later analysis counted approximately 75 million unique TCR beta chains, about 10 million of which were shared by at least two donors. Raw reads were error-corrected and collapsed into unique sequences by a nearest-neighbor algorithm in which closely related sequences were merged to remove PCR and sequencing errors. V, D and J gene segments were assigned by aligning CDR3 sequences to IMGT reference sequences. Each retained sequence needed at least a six-nucleotide match to both a V gene segment and a J gene segment. Rearrangements were classified as productive when the CDR3 lacked stop codons and remained in frame with V and J, and all other rearrangements were classified as non-productive. Following IMGT convention, CDR3 was defined as the stretch from the second conserved V-encoded cysteine up to the conserved J-encoded phenylalanine. Sequences without an unambiguous match to a single V gene segment were excluded from the earlier analysis of 587 of the donors. An earlier analysis of under 750 of the donors called V segments functional above 56.7% productive rearrangements and segregating when the between-donor standard deviation exceeded 5%. A statistical classification framework was developed to diagnose cytomegalovirus status using the catalog of TCR beta chain sequences. In a later analysis, TCR nucleotide sequences were compared against IMGT/GENE-DB human TR gene sequences so that V and J genes could be assigned. A later analysis assigned CDR3 sequences and most-parsimonious VDJ recombination scenarios with the TCRdist pipeline. In a later analysis, each TCR beta chain was defined by its CDR3 amino acid sequence together with its V-gene family, and reads lacking a unique V-gene family were excluded. In a later analysis, around 650 highly shared, low-generation-probability nucleotide sequences were removed to address suspected cross-contamination and a sequencing artifact. A later analysis calculated a clonal expansion index for each public chain from normalized within-repertoire ranks of inferred template counts. A later analysis computed generation probabilities with a VDJ recombination model fitted to out-of-frame rearrangements, and checked the results against IGoR. Hypergeometric tests were used in a later analysis to score TCR-TCR, TCR-HLA and TCR-CMV co-occurrence, with a repertoire-size bias correction applied to the TCR pairs. To estimate false discovery rates, a later analysis permuted the HLA or CMV assignments 20 times. In a later analysis, co-occurring TCRs were grouped using DBSCAN, with TCRdist sequence similarity added in when clustering inside HLA-allele-positive subsets. Repertoires with fewer than 30,000 or more than 120,000 public chains, plus five repertoires with anomalous nucleotide sharing, were excluded from co-occurrence clustering. Held by TCRdb, this immuneACCESS table contains in-frame sequences only and omits some clones. Under half of the omission traces to an unresolved V gene where checked; the cause of the rest is unknown. D and trimming were read from the DNA, whereas the V and J calls and clone size are those reported in that table. Recorded for this sample are around 200,000 clones; around 85% of them occurred a single time. The ten largest clonotypes hold about 1.7% of the sample.

This specimen belongs to a study of cytomegalovirus exposure and HLA in healthy donors (dated by TCRdb to 2016 to 2017). As for the study more broadly: An earlier analysis of several hundred of the donors reported about 250 Gb of sequence data and 117 million unique TCR beta sequences from 150 million to 200 million T cells. The study combined high-throughput TCR immunosequencing, statistical association of individual TCRs with disease status, and machine learning to predict cytomegalovirus infection status. Typing coverage varied by locus: about 620-630 donors for A, B, C, DRB1 and DQB1; some 520 for DQA1; about 600 for DPA1; roughly 470 for DPB1. Roughly 5 DR-DQ haplotypes were treated as single units for association and clustering because of strong linkage in the cohort. On average, 235,054 unique TCR beta nucleotide sequences were sequenced per donor among 398 genotyped donors of the cohort, with 15% to 20% of those sequences being non-productive. In the later analysis, no new phenotypic data were used to find candidate immune exposures; instead, reliance was placed on TCR beta sequences and their occurrence across donors. Using immunosequencing, the study profiled T cell repertoires from 500 to 800 subjects and related those repertoires to cytomegalovirus serostatus. All discovery cohort repertoires had been generated on a single sequencing platform. Alongside the repertoire data, information on donor age, sex, ethnicity and CMV serostatus was compiled. Of the 300 to 450 genotyped donors, approximately 80% were placed in the genetic ancestry cluster associated with self-reported Caucasian donors. Besides the first cohort of approximately 670 subjects, a separate validation cohort made up of over 95 different subjects was used. In a later analysis, previously published TCR beta repertoires from hundreds of donors were re-analyzed and high-resolution HLA genotyping was added so that TCR occurrence patterns could be studied. An earlier analysis of about 600 of the donors used high-throughput TCR beta sequencing to judge whether each TCR beta V gene segment behaved as functional or pseudogenic. In a later genetic analysis, genome-wide SNP genotypes for about 55% of the roughly 700 donors were used, and that subset was treated as a discovery cohort. The study aimed to test whether signatures of past pathogen exposure could be identified by cataloging public T cell receptors. HLA typing covered class I and class II loci at four-digit resolution. Around 330 gigabases of sequencing data and 75 million to 85 million unique TCR sequences made up an early release that covered 640 HLA-typed donors.

General conclusions and limits of the study: According to a later analysis, most CMV-associated TCR beta chains appeared to be HLA-restricted, and the HLA associations seemed to be driven largely by CMV exposure. Correlated functional status among segregating V segments might reflect linkage disequilibrium, but an unknown experimental factor could not be ruled out. According to the authors, the approach could potentially be generalized to other disease states and immunological phenotypes. The earlier analysis of almost 600 of the donors excluded 15 to 20 rarely observed V segments, including chromosome 9 orphons, because counts were too low. Most TCR sequences were observed very rarely across donors, whereas some public TCRs were present in many individuals. The classifier was reported to diagnose cytomegalovirus status with high specificity and sensitivity in both the original cohort and the validation cohort. An earlier analysis of approximately 540 of the donors showed that most TCR beta V segments appeared in productive rearrangements either about 87% or about 30% of the time, which broadly matched IMGT annotations. A later analysis found that TCR association rates varied across HLA loci, with DRB1 alleles showing the most associated TCRs and HLA-C alleles the fewest. A later analysis associated 15,000 to 20,000 TCR beta sequences with specific HLA alleles at a false discovery rate of 0.05. The study gave a list of 150 to 200 TCR beta chains associated with cytomegalovirus. Because some donors lacked HLA typing at each locus, the association tests relied only on the typed subset. According to a later analysis, parvovirus B19, influenza, CMV and Epstein-Barr virus appeared linked to several top co-occurrence clusters. Compared with equally common non-associated chains, HLA-associated TCR beta chains in a later analysis were more clonally expanded and had lower generation probabilities. Because the 87-base-pair reads could not distinguish some IMGT-functional V segments, including TRBV6-2 and TRBV6-3, those segments were excluded. A few of the identified cytomegalovirus-associated TCR beta chains were confirmed in vitro to be specific for cytomegalovirus antigens. The sequencing pipeline was judged likely to have produced a cluster of highly shared sequence variants as a technical artifact. Compared with the 666-donor mean, donors in an Asian-associated ancestry cluster had fewer N-insertions in productive TCRs, according to a later genetic analysis. When HLA alleles, especially DR and DQ, strongly co-occurred, TCR associations were difficult to assign to individual alleles. Roughly uniform sequencing depth across donors was assumed in presence/absence analyses, although this assumption may not hold. A further reported finding was that TCR beta sequences accurately predicted the HLA-A and HLA-B alleles for most subjects in the first cohort. This cohort had only TCR beta chains sequenced, and the lack of alpha or paired-chain data limited which features could be detected. Immune exposure information for the cohort was limited to CMV serostatus. A later genetic analysis associated a missense DCLRE1C variant with V-gene and J-gene trimming of TCR beta chains, and an independent cohort replicated the association.

The germline V gene encodes CDR1 MNHNY and CDR2 SVGAGI (reference sequence). Taken from cysteine to phenylalanine, the CDR3 has 16 residues. Left in the record is the CDR3 DNA by itself, 48 bases read in frame from the first base. Compared with germline, V lacks 6 bases and J lacks 6 bases; bases without a gene match: 13. The receptor was derived from a man aged 50-60 years in good health and CMV-seronegative. Sample: PBMCs. Here the chain combines TRBV6-6 and TRBJ1-5; TRBD1 matches 8 bases in the middle. The DNA sequence is as follows: TGTGCCAGCAGCCTCACGAAGCAGGGGGCGATTCAGCCCCAGCATTTT. Translated, it gives CASSLTKQGAIQPQHF.